The rows below give T cell receptor beta chains drawn from one sample of a study of T cells in localized non-small cell lung cancer. Some clones are missing from TCRdb's copy, which holds only in-frame ones; the method was immunoSEQ multiplex PCR. Of roughly 38,000 clones listed, 85% to 90% are singletons. The input for sequencing was peripheral blood, taken before any cancer treatment. The receptors come from a woman aged 18 to 50 with stage III lung adenocarcinoma. Each CDR3 is given with its conserved first and last residue. The D gene is left open where the match is weak. A clone size is listed for some rows: how often the clone was seen (once, few, many), or a class if it is expanded.

j_gene	d_gene	abundance	v_gene	CDR3nt	CDR3aa
TRBJ2-5	.	.	TRBV7-9	TGTGCCAGCAGCCAAGGTGGAGAGACCCAGTACTTC	CASSQGGETQYF
TRBJ2-5	TRBD1	.	TRBV6-6	TGTGCCAGCAGTACCCTTGGACAGGGGGGGGAGACCCAGTACTTC	CASSTLGQGGETQYF
TRBJ2-5	.	.	TRBV9	TGTGCCAGCAGCGTACAGGGGAGGTTCGAGACCCAGTACTTC	CASSVQGRFETQYF
TRBJ1-6	TRBD1	.	TRBV10-3	TGTGCCATCAGCGGAGGGGACAGGGTCAATTCACCCCTCCACTTT	CAISGGDRVNSPLHF
TRBJ1-3	.	few	TRBV5-4	TGTGCCAGCAGCACGCCGGGGCTAAACACCATATATTTT	CASSTPGLNTIYF
TRBJ2-1	.	once	TRBV7-6	TGTGCCAGCAGCTCACGGACGGGAGATTACAATGAGCAGTTCTTC	CASSSRTGDYNEQFF
TRBJ2-1	.	.	TRBV9	TGTGCCAGCAGCTCCCAGACTGTTGAGCAGTTCTTC	CASSSQTVEQFF
TRBJ1-2	TRBD1	once	TRBV5-6	TGTGCCAGCAGCTTGTTGGAGGGGGCCCGCTATGGCTACACCTTC	CASSLLEGARYGYTF
TRBJ2-7	.	once	TRBV9	TGTGCCAGCAGCGTAGAGCTTAGCTCCTACGAGCAGTACTTC	CASSVELSSYEQYF
TRBJ2-2	.	once	TRBV9	TGTGCCAGCAGCGTAGCCGGCAGCACCTCCGGGGAGCTGTTTTTT	CASSVAGSTSGELFF
TRBJ2-5	TRBD1	.	TRBV7-9	TGTGCCAGCAGCTCGGGACAGAGCGGGACCCAGTACTTC	CASSSGQSGTQYF
TRBJ1-4	TRBD1	.	TRBV2	TGTGCCAGCAGGACAGGGGGCGCGAAGGAAAAACTGTTTTTT	CASRTGGAKEKLFF
TRBJ2-1	TRBD2	.	TRBV6-6	TGTGCCAGCAGTTACGGGGGGGACGCTGAGCAGTTCTTC	CASSYGGDAEQFF
TRBJ2-7	TRBD1	.	TRBV9	TGTGCCAGCAGCCGAGGACAGGGAGCCTACGAGCAGTACTTC	CASSRGQGAYEQYF
TRBJ2-5	.	.	TRBV6-5	TGTGCCAGCAGTTACAGCCAGACAGAGACCCAGTACTTC	CASSYSQTETQYF
TRBJ1-1	.	.	TRBV7-9	TGTGCCAGCAGCTTACCTCAGAGGAACACTGAAGCTTTCTTT	CASSLPQRNTEAFF
TRBJ1-6	TRBD1	.	TRBV6-6	TGTGCCAGTCTAGGGGGCCGGAATTCACCCCTCCACTTT	CASLGGRNSPLHF
TRBJ1-5	TRBD1	.	TRBV29-1	TGCAGCGTTTCTGACAGGGCAAATCAGCCCCAGCATTTT	CSVSDRANQPQHF
TRBJ1-2	.	.	TRBV7-2	TGTGCCAGCAGCCCCGTCGTCGGGACAACTTATGGCTACACCTTC	CASSPVVGTTYGYTF
TRBJ1-1	.	.	TRBV29-1	TGCAGCGTTGCGCGGGACTCTGGGACTGAAGCTTTCTTT	CSVARDSGTEAFF
TRBJ1-1	.	.	TRBV7-9	TGTGCCAGCAGCGCAAACACCGAAATGAACACTGAAGCTTTCTTT	CASSANTEMNTEAFF
TRBJ1-4	.	.	TRBV7-8	TGTGCCAGCACGAGATTAGCAACTAATGAAAAACTGTTTTTT	CASTRLATNEKLFF
TRBJ2-5	.	.	TRBV5-1	TGCGCCAGCAGCCCCAGTCGGGCGACACAAGAGACCCAGTACTTC	CASSPSRATQETQYF
TRBJ1-2	.	.	TRBV7-3	TGTGCCAGCAGCCCAGACGGTAACTATGGCTACACCTTC	CASSPDGNYGYTF
TRBJ1-6	.	.	TRBV18	TGTGCCAGCTCACCACAGCTCGGAAGTAATTCACCCCTCCACTTT	CASSPQLGSNSPLHF
TRBJ2-1	.	.	TRBV7-3	TGTGCCAGCAGCAACGGACAAGCCTACAATGAGCAGTTCTTC	CASSNGQAYNEQFF
TRBJ1-1	TRBD1	.	TRBV5-4	TGTGCCAGCAGCCAGATACAGGGGTACACTGAAGCTTTCTTT	CASSQIQGYTEAFF
TRBJ2-3	.	.	TRBV6-5	TGTGCCACCCGGCCCCACACAGATACGCAGTATTTT	CATRPHTDTQYF
TRBJ1-1	TRBD1	.	TRBV13	TGTGCCAGCAAGGTTCAGGGGGTGAACACTGAAGCTTTCTTT	CASKVQGVNTEAFF
TRBJ1-1	.	.	TRBV5-1	TGCGCCAGCAGCCAAAATGGGGGGGCGACGCGCACTGAAGCTTTCTTT	CASSQNGGATRTEAFF
TRBJ1-1	.	.	TRBV30	TGTGCCTGGAGTGTACCGAGTGGAGGGAACACTGAAGCTTTCTTT	CAWSVPSGGNTEAFF
TRBJ1-2	.	.	TRBV7-8	TGTGCCAGCAGCTTAGGAGGGAGCAGTGGCTACACCTTC	CASSLGGSSGYTF
TRBJ1-5	TRBD1	.	TRBV7-8	TGTGCCAGCAGCTTGCAGGGACAGGGGGTCAATCAGCCCCAGCATTTT	CASSLQGQGVNQPQHF
TRBJ1-1	.	.	TRBV27	TGTGCCAGCAGTTCCCCGGGTTTAACGAACACTGAAGCTTTCTTT	CASSSPGLTNTEAFF
TRBJ1-4	TRBD1	.	TRBV6-1	TGTGCCAGCAGTGAAAACAGGGGGAATGAAAAACTGTTTTTT	CASSENRGNEKLFF
TRBJ1-4	.	.	TRBV19	TGTGCCAGTAGTATTGAGGGTTTT	CASSIEGF
TRBJ1-1	.	.	TRBV6-6	TGTGCCAGCACCTACCGGACGGCGAACACTGAAGCTTTCTTT	CASTYRTANTEAFF
TRBJ2-7	TRBD1	.	TRBV11-2	TGTGCCAGCAGCTTAGTCGGGACAGGGGCGTACGAGCAGTACTTC	CASSLVGTGAYEQYF
TRBJ1-2	.	.	TRBV11-2	TGTGCCAGCAGCCCCGCGGGGGCTGACTATGGCTACACCTTC	CASSPAGADYGYTF
TRBJ1-2	TRBD1	.	TRBV6-1	TGTGCCAGCAGGATGGGACAGGGGGATGGCTACACCTTC	CASRMGQGDGYTF
TRBJ1-2	.	few	TRBV10-1	TGCGCCAGCAGTGAAGACAGAACAAGAGGCTACACCTTC	CASSEDRTRGYTF
TRBJ1-5	.	.	TRBV9	TGTGCCAGCAGCGTCGATAGACGGGTAGGTGGAAATCAGCCCCAGCATTTT	CASSVDRRVGGNQPQHF
TRBJ2-3	TRBD1	once	TRBV6-5	TGTGCCAGCAAGAGACAGGGGTTGACAGATACGCAGTATTTT	CASKRQGLTDTQYF
TRBJ2-5	.	.	TRBV6-5	TGTGCCAGCAGTTACTCGTGGAGGGGTGAGACCCAGTACTTC	CASSYSWRGETQYF
TRBJ2-5	.	.	TRBV27	TGTGCCAGCAAAAGCCTGCCGGCGACAGGACGGGAGACCCAGTACTTC	CASKSLPATGRETQYF